This TCR beta chain was identified in a study of OX40 agonist ivuxolimab in advanced cancers. For the study at large: Cancers in dose escalation were hepatocellular, melanoma, renal cell and head and neck. Partial responses occurred in three patients (one hepatocellular carcinoma, two cutaneous melanoma).

By its share, this clone is medium-sized. The antigen remains unidentified. General study findings and limits: With doses of 0.1-3.0 mg/kg, partial responders showed among the lowest clonal expansion. Among the nonresponders, some also had low normalized T-cell clonal expansion.

Looked up from germline, CDR1 is SGDLS and CDR2 is YYNGEE. Trimming removed 3 bases from V and 0 bases from J; junction bases left unmatched: 10. This CDR3 spans 18 amino acids. This table comes from immunoSEQ multiplex PCR, and its TCRdb copy is limited to in-frame clones, with some not included. The sample shows nearly 50,000 clones, around 90% of them seen only once. The clonotype comes from an adult with an advanced solid tumor such as melanoma, head and neck, liver or kidney cancer. The chain recombines TRBV9 with TRBJ2-5; 11 positions match TRBD2. Sequenced material: CD4+ or CD8+ T cells sorted from blood, taken in a trial of the OX40 agonist ivuxolimab. The CDR3 is CASSATSGGATYQETQYF. CDR3 DNA sequence: TGTGCCAGCAGCGCAACTAGCGGGGGTGCGACATACCAAGAGACCCAGTACTTC.